Detailed here is one T cell receptor beta chain. The antigen is undetermined. The sample belongs to a study of CD8+CD57+ T cells in acquired aplastic anemia. About the study: DNA recovered from sorted CD4+ and CD8+ cells had a mean of approximately 3.4 ug. On average, healthy donors gave 10 million to 14 million reads for CD4+ cells. Study outcomes and limitations: Some 28 CD8+ CDR3 sequences occurred in both the patients and the controls.

Genomic DNA was employed as the template in profiling TCR beta VDJ and CDR3. TCRdb used MiXCR to reprocess the reads, holding one entry per CDR3 protein. In the table there are around 190,000 distinct CDR3 sequences, approximately 52% of which are singletons. The J segment lost 0 bases and the V segment lost 0 bases, leaving 3 bases of the junction unmatched. Germline loops: CDR1 SGHRS, CDR2 YFSETQ. CDR3 size: 17 residues. The receptor's source is a human donor in good health, serving as a control. Material: sorted CD4+, CD8+, or CD8+CD57+ T cells (not recorded which) from PBMCs. The chain combines TRBV5-1 with TRBJ2-6; 7 bases map to TRBD1. The CDR3 sequence: CASSLETGVSGANVLTF. The CDR3 nucleotides are TGCGCCAGCAGCTTGGAAACAGGGGTCTCTGGGGCCAACGTCCTGACTTTC.